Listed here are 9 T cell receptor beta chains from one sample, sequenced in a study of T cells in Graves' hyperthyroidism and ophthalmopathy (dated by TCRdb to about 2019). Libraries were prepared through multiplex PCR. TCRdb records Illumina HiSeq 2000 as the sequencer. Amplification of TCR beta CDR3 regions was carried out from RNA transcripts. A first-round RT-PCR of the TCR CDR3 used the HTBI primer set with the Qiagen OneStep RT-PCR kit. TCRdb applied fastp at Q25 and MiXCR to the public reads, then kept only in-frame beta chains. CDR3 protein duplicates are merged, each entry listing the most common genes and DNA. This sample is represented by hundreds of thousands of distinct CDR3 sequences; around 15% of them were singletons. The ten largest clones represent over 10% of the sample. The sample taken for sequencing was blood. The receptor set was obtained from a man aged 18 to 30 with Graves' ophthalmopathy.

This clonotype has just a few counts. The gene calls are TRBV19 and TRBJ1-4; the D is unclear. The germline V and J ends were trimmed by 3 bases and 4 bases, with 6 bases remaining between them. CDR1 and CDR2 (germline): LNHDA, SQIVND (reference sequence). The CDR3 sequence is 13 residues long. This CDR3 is CASSMTVNEKLFF. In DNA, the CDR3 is TGTGCCAGTAGTATGACGGTTAATGAAAAACTGTTTTTT.

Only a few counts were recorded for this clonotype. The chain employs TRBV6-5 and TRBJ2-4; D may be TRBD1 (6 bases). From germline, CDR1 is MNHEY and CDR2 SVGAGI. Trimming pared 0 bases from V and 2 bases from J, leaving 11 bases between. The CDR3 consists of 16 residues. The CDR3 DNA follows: TGTGCCAGCAGTTACTCGACAGGAGCCCCCAAAAACATTCAGTACTTC. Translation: CASSYSTGAPKNIQYF.

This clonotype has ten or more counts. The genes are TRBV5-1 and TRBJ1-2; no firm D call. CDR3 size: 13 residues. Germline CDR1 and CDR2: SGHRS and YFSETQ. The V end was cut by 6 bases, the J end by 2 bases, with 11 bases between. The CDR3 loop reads CASNWGGNYGYTF. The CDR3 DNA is TGCGCCAGCAACTGGGGAGGGAACTATGGCTACACCTTC.

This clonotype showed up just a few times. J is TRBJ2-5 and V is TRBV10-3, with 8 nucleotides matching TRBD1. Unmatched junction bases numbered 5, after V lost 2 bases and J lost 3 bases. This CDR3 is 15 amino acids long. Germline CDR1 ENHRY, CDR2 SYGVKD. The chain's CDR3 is CAISERTGREETQYF. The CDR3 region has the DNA TGTGCCATCAGTGAGCGGACAGGGCGGGAAGAGACCCAGTACTTC.

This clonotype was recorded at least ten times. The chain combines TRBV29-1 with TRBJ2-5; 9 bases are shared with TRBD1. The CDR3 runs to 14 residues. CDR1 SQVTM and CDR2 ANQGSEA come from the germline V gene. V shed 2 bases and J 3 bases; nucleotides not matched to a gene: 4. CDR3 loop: CSVEPWTGEETQYF. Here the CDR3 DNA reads TGCAGCGTTGAACCCTGGACAGGGGAAGAGACCCAGTACTTC. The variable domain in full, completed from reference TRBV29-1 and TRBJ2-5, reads SAVISQKPSRDICQRGTSLTIQCQVDSQVTMMFWYRQQPGQSLTLIATANQGSEATYESGFVIDKFPISRPNLTFSTLTVSNMSPEDSSIYLCSVEPWTGEETQYFGPGTRLLVL.

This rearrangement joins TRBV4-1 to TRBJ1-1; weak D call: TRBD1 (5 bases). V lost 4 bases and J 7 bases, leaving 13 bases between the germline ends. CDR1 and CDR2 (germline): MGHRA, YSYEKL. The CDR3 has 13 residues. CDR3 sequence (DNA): TGCGCCAGCAGCCCGGTTGGGGCCAATGAAGCTTTCTTT. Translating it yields CASSPVGANEAFF.

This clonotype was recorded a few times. CDR3 in DNA: TGTGCCAGCAGCCCATCCGGGACTAGCCGTTCAGATACGCAGTATTTT. It yields the protein CASSPSGTSRSDTQYF. The chain links TRBV9 to TRBJ2-3; TRBD2 matches at 9 bases. V shed 4 bases and J 4 bases; nucleotides not matched to a gene: 10. Per the germline V gene, CDR1 is SGDLS and CDR2 is YYNGEE. The CDR3 has 16 residues.

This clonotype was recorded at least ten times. DNA for the CDR3: TGTGCCAGCAGCGCCTCGCGGGGGCTCGATCAGCCCCAGCATTTT. Its protein product is CASSASRGLDQPQHF. The chain combines TRBV12-3 or TRBV12-4 with TRBJ1-5, with D possibly TRBD1 on 6 matching bases. Between the trimmed V and J ends, which lost 6 bases and 5 bases, there was a span of 17 bases. This CDR3 is built from 15 residues.

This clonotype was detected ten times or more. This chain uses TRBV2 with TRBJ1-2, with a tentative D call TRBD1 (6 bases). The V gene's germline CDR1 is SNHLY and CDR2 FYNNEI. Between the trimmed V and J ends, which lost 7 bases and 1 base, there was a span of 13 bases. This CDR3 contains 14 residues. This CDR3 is CASTGRGGNYGYTF. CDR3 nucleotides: TGTGCCAGCACTGGAAGAGGGGGTAACTATGGCTACACCTTC.